The sample holds a few counts of the clone carrying this T cell receptor (beta chain). Its antigen is currently unknown. Tregs were sorted as CD4+CD25+CD127-/low cells. Full-length variable regions came from constant-region reverse primers plus semi-nested Nested Universal Primer A PCR. TCRdb called the 5' RACE reads again in MiXCR, with one record for every CDR3 protein. The sample contains approximately 58,000 distinct CDR3 sequences, approximately 26% of which appear only once. Deletions cut 5 bases from V and 3 bases from J, with 5 bases between. Germline V gene sequence: CDR1 MNHNS, CDR2 SASEGT. CDR3 length: 12 residues. Study outcomes and limitations: Greatest tumor Treg TCR overlap was with tumor naive CD4+ cells.

The chain carries TRBV6-1 and TRBJ1-5; D gene unclear. The source is a female donor with breast cancer. Material: tumor-infiltrating Tregs sorted from the breast tumor. DNA for the CDR3: TGTGCCAGCAGTCCTTACAATCAGCCCCAGCATTTT. It yields the protein CASSPYNQPQHF.